This TCR beta chain was identified in a study of blood T cells in healthy people across ages. General study points: The CMV status of each donor remained undetermined, and this could have confounded shifts in expanded clonotypes.

CDR1 is SGHRS and CDR2 is YFSETQ in the germline V gene. The CDR3 loop spans 14 amino acids. V lost 0 bases to trimming and J lost 7 bases, with 13 bases between them. Through a sample-barcoded 5' primer and a J-beta primer mix, a second PCR was run for roughly 6 to 11 cycles. A tag from a template-switch adaptor with 12 random nucleotides marked each cDNA molecule. TCRdb re-called the 5' RACE reads through MiXCR, storing one row per CDR3 protein. The sample lists 850,000 to 1,300,000 distinct CDR3 sequences; more than 40% were seen once. This clonotype was counted only a few times. The target antigen is unknown.

J is TRBJ2-5 and V is TRBV5-1; D unresolved. Sequencing was carried out using blood. This TCR was recovered from a woman aged 55-70 years in good health. The CDR3 coding sequence is TGCGCCAGCAGCTTGGAGGTGACTGATACGACCCAGTACTTC. This sequence encodes CASSLEVTDTTQYF. The full variable domain, with the rest looked up from reference TRBV5-1 and TRBJ2-5, is KAGVTQTPRYLIKTRGQQVTLSCSPISGHRSVSWYQQTPGQGLQFLFEYFSETQRNKGNFPGRFSGRQFSNSRSEMNVSTLELGDSALYLCASSLEVTDTTQYFGPGTRLLVL.